This is a list of T cell receptor beta chains from one sample in a study of early T cells in non-severe SARS-CoV-2 infection. TCRdb reprocessed the 5' RACE reads with MiXCR, giving one entry per CDR3 protein. This sample has roughly 40,000 distinct CDR3 sequences; 6% to 7.5% occur once, and the top ten carry around 4.5%. Specimen: whole blood. The receptors were gathered from an adult who was a healthcare worker with PCR-confirmed SARS-CoV-2 infection or an uninfected control (not recorded which). Each CDR3 is given with its conserved first and last residue. Each record gives: CDR3 DNA, CDR3 protein, J gene, CDR3 length, clone size, V gene, D gene. A D gene is named only where the DNA matches it firmly. The size entry gives once, few, many or a size class.

DNA: TGTGCCAGCTCACCAGTGGACAGGGCAAATAGCAATCAGCCCCAGCATTTT
CDR3: CASSPVDRANSNQPQHF
J: TRBJ1-5
length: 17
size: many
V: TRBV18
D: TRBD1

DNA: TGTGCCAGCACGTTCTCCCGGGACAGGATTGTTGGGTACTTC
CDR3: CASTFSRDRIVGYF
J: TRBJ2-7
length: 14
size: few
V: TRBV6-2/TRBV6-3
D: TRBD1

DNA: TGTGCCATCAGTGACGGACCCCCGGGGGCCTACACCTTC
CDR3: CAISDGPPGAYTF
J: TRBJ1-2
length: 13
size: few
V: TRBV10-3
D: NA

DNA: TGCAGTGCTAGATCGACAAATACGAGGAACACTGAAGCTTTCTTT
CDR3: CSARSTNTRNTEAFF
J: TRBJ1-1
length: 15
size: many
V: TRBV20-1
D: NA

DNA: TGCAGTGCAGCGTCGGGGGGCCAAGAGACCCAGTACTTC
CDR3: CSAASGGQETQYF
J: TRBJ2-5
length: 13
size: many
V: TRBV20-1
D: TRBD2

DNA: TGTGCCAGCAGCTTAGCAGGGGGATACGAGCAGTACTTC
CDR3: CASSLAGGYEQYF
J: TRBJ2-7
length: 13
size: few
V: TRBV7-2
D: NA

DNA: TGCGCCAGCAGGGACTTGGGGGGAGGGAGCTCCTACAATGAGCAGTTCTTC
CDR3: CASRDLGGGSSYNEQFF
J: TRBJ2-1
length: 17
size: many
V: TRBV4-1
D: TRBD2

DNA: TGTGCCAGCAGTTACTGGGGACAGGGGATCACCGGGGAGCTGTTTTTT
CDR3: CASSYWGQGITGELFF
J: TRBJ2-2
length: 16
size: many
V: TRBV6-2/TRBV6-3
D: TRBD1

DNA: TGTGCCAGCAGCTTGGCCTTGGGAAACAGCTATGGCTACACCTTC
CDR3: CASSLALGNSYGYTF
J: TRBJ1-2
length: 15
size: many
V: TRBV5-6
D: NA

DNA: TGTGCCAGCTCAGGCGGGGCCAGGAACACTGAAGCTTTCTTT
CDR3: CASSGGARNTEAFF
J: TRBJ1-1
length: 14
size: few
V: TRBV18
D: NA